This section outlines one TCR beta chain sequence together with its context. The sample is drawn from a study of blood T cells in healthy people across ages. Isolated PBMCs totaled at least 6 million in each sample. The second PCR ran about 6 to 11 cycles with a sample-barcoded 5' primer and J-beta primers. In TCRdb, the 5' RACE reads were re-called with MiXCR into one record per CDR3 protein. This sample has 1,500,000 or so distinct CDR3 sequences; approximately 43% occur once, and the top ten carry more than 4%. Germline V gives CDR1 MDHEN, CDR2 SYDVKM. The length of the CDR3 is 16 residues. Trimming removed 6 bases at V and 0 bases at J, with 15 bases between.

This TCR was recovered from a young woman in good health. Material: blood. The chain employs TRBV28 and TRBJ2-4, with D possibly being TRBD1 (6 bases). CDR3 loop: CASRNQGHQAKNIQYF. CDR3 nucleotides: TGTGCCAGCAGGAACCAGGGACATCAAGCCAAAAACATTCAGTACTTC.